The clone carrying this T cell receptor beta chain was observed many times. The antigen is not known. The CDR3 is 13 amino acids. Per the germline V gene, CDR1 is MNHEY and CDR2 is SVGAGI. Deletions cut 4 bases from V and 0 bases from J, with 6 bases between. These data are taken from a study of CD8+CD57+ T cells in acquired aplastic anemia. The TCR beta profiling, which covered VDJ combination and CDR3 sequence, was carried out using genomic DNA as the template. TCRdb re-derived calls from the reads in MiXCR, one entry per CDR3 protein. The table shows 150,000 or so distinct CDR3 sequences, with around 43% occurring only once. Broader study findings: Shared by patients and controls, approximately 28 CD8+ CDR3s were abundant in patients.

By flow cytometry, patients selected for sequencing had shown an expansion of CD8+CD57+ cells. Every one of the patients had aplastic anemia (severe, acquired). Sequencing used sorted CD4+, CD8+, or CD8+CD57+ T cells (not recorded which) from PBMCs. The chain is built from TRBV6-5 and TRBJ2-5; D call uncertain. The sequence came from a human donor with aplastic anemia. CDR3 coding DNA: TGTGCCAGCAGTTTCGGCAACCAAGAGACCCAGTACTTC. Protein product: CASSFGNQETQYF.